This passage covers 10 T cell receptor beta chains from one sample sequenced in a study of blood T cell repertoires in COVID-19. Some clones are missing from TCRdb's copy, which holds only in-frame ones; the method was immunoSEQ multiplex PCR. The sample lists 150,000 to 200,000 clones, 85% occurring once. The specimen sequenced was peripheral blood. The receptor source for this set is a human donor with acute or convalescent COVID-19. The donor label of this sample is uncertain.

This chain connects TRBV7-9 to TRBJ1-5; no clear D gene. The germline CDR1 and CDR2 sequences are SEHNR and FQNEAQ (reference sequence). Trimming took off 0 bases at V and 6 bases at J, with 6 bases between the two ends. The CDR3 runs 13 residues. CDR3 DNA sequence: TGTGCCAGCAGCTTAGCGGCGGGTCAGCCCCAGCATTTT. Its protein is CASSLAAGQPQHF.

The chain couples TRBV18 to TRBJ2-1; D call uncertain. The CDR3 runs to 16 residues. V dropped 6 bases and J dropped 0 bases, with 15 bases sitting between them. The germline V gene has CDR1 KGHSH and CDR2 LQKENI. The CDR3 DNA follows: TGTGCCAGCTCGCCTACCGGAGTCAGCTCCTACAATGAGCAGTTCTTC. It is translated as CASSPTGVSSYNEQFF.

The chain combines TRBV28 with TRBJ2-1; perhaps TRBD2 as D (6 bases). Germline assignment: CDR1 MDHEN and CDR2 SYDVKM. With 6 bases removed from V and 4 bases from J, the gap between germline ends came to 10 bases. This CDR3 has 13 amino acids. CDR3 coding DNA: TGTGCCAGCAGGCCGGGACTTTACAATGAGCAGTTCTTC. This translates into CASRPGLYNEQFF.

This chain joins TRBV27 and TRBJ2-7, with 14 bases lining up with TRBD2. There are 17 residues in the CDR3. CDR1 is MNHEY, CDR2 SMNVEV, per germline (reference sequence). V lost 1 base and J lost 5; bases outside the gene matches: 7. The CDR3 region has the DNA TGTGCCAGCAGTTTATTGCTTGGGACTAGCGGGGGACACGAGCAGTACTTC. This gives the protein CASSLLLGTSGGHEQYF.

The chain joins TRBV18 to TRBJ2-1, with 9 nucleotides matching TRBD1. Germline V gene data show CDR1 as KGHSH and CDR2 as LQKENI. The CDR3 totals 16 residues. After removal of 3 bases from V and 7 bases from J, the junction contained 10 bases not matched to a gene. The CDR3, as DNA: TGTGCCAGCTCACCTTACACGGGACAGGGAGTTAATGAGCAGTTCTTC. Protein: CASSPYTGQGVNEQFF.

This clone was observed a few times. The genes are TRBV12-3 or TRBV12-4 and TRBJ1-1; a weak D match, TRBD1 (5 bases). There are 13 residues in the CDR3. V lost 4 bases and J 4 bases, leaving 10 bases between the germline ends. The CDR3 loop is CASSYQGGTEAFF. The CDR3, as DNA: TGTGCCAGCAGTTATCAGGGAGGCACTGAAGCTTTCTTT.

The V gene is TRBV7-8, the J gene TRBJ1-1; D call uncertain. Trimming took 1 base from V and 7 from J, leaving 10 bases between them. Germline values: CDR1 SGHVS, CDR2 FQNEAQ. CDR3 length: 13 residues. The CDR3 is CASSLEGGGEAFF. The CDR3 DNA is TGTGCCAGCAGCTTAGAGGGCGGAGGTGAAGCTTTCTTT. Based on the CDR3 plus reference TRBV7-8 and TRBJ1-1, the full variable domain is GAGVSQSPRYKVAKRGQDVALRCDPISGHVSLFWYQQALGQGPEFLTYFQNEAQLDKSGLPSDRFFAERPEGSVSTLKIQRTQQEDSAVYLCASSLEGGGEAFFGQGTRLTVV.

The chain uses TRBV30 and TRBJ1-5, with TRBD1 identical over 7 bases. V gave up 1 base and J gave up 3 bases; unmatched junction bases: 6. The CDR3 consists of 15 residues. The germline V gene encodes CDR1 GTSNPN and CDR2 SVGIG (reference sequence). In DNA, the CDR3 is TGTGCCTGGAGTGCGGGGACAGTGAACAATCAGCCCCAGCATTTT. As protein: CAWSAGTVNNQPQHF. Combining the CDR3 with reference TRBV30 and TRBJ1-5 gives the whole variable domain SQTIHQWPATLVQPVGSPLSLECTVEGTSNPNLYWYRQAAGRGLQLLFYSVGIGQISSEVPQNLSASRPQDRQFILSSKKLLLSDSGFYLCAWSAGTVNNQPQHFGDGTRLSIL.

V is TRBV6-1 and J is TRBJ1-1, with D perhaps TRBD1 (5 bases). The V gene lost 2 bases and the J gene lost 4 bases, with 20 bases spanning the gap. The CDR3 consists of 17 residues. Germline values: CDR1 MNHNS, CDR2 SASEGT. CDR3 sequence: CASSELWGPQGSTEAFF. The CDR3 nucleotides are TGTGCCAGCAGTGAATTGTGGGGTCCCCAGGGCAGCACTGAAGCTTTCTTT.

This chain links TRBV4-1 with TRBJ2-1; 9 nucleotides match TRBD1. This CDR3 is 17 amino acids long. Germline V CDR1 and CDR2: MGHRA, YSYEKL. With 2 bases clipped from V and 5 bases from J, the junction kept 10 bases outside the gene matches. As DNA, the CDR3 is TGCGCCAGCAGCCAAAAGGGACAGGGCCGGACGGACAATGAGCAGTTCTTC. It translates to CASSQKGQGRTDNEQFF.